This T cell receptor beta chain was recorded in a study of blood T cells in healthy people across ages. Study conclusions and caveats: Whereas aged donors had fewer naive CD4+ cells, long-lived donors had more of them and higher diversity.

A few counts support this clonotype. No antigen is known for it. A sample-barcoded 5' primer and a J-beta primer mix were used in a second PCR of roughly 7 to 11 cycles. TCRdb processed the 5' RACE reads anew with MiXCR; each CDR3 protein has one entry. The data hold roughly 1,800,000 distinct CDR3 sequences, with roughly 52% observed a single time. Germline V CDR1 and CDR2: MNHEY, SVGEGT. The V end was cut by 2 bases, the J end by 4 bases, with 14 bases between. This CDR3 comprises 15 residues. The receptor was isolated from a woman aged 40 to 50 in good health. The chain is built from TRBV6-2 or TRBV6-3 and TRBJ2-5; perhaps TRBD1 as D (5 bases). Sequenced input: blood. CDR3 amino acids: CASSYRAGNTETQYF. The CDR3 nucleotides are TGTGCCAGCAGTTACCGGGCAGGGAATACAGAGACCCAGTACTTC.